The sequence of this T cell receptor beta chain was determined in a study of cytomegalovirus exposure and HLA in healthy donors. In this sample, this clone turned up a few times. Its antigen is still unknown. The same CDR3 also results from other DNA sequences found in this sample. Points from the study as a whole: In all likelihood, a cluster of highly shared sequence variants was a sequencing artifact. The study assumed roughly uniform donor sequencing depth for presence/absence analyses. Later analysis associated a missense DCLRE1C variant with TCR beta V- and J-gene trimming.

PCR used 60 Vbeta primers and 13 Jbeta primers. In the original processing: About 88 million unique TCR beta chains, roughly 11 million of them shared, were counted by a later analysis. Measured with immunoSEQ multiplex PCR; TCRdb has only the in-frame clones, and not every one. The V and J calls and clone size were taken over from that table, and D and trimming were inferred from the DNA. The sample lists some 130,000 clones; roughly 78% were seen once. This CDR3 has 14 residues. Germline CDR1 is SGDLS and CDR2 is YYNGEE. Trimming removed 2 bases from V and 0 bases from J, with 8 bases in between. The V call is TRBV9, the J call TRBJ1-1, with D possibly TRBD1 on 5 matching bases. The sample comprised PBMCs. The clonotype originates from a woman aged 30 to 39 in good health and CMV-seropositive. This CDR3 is CASSVGGVNTEAFF. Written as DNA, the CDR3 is TGTGCCAGCAGCGTTGGGGGGGTGAACACTGAAGCTTTCTTT.